This T cell receptor beta chain was captured in a study of blood T cell repertoires in COVID-19. Across the study: The study drew acute and convalescent COVID-19 samples from the United States, Italy and Spain.

Repertoires were generated with immunoSEQ multiplex PCR, while TCRdb's copy carries only in-frame clones and drops some. The sample consists of around 270,000 clones, 88% of them appearing once. Those who participated ranged in age from about 18 to 89 years and resided in about 24 US areas. Exposed enrollees encountered a COVID-19 case at some point within 2 weeks before study entry. The sequence was obtained from a middle-aged woman who had been exposed to COVID-19. Specimen: PBMCs or T cells enriched from blood (not recorded which).

The DNA of the CDR3 is TGTGCCAGCAAGAACAGGGGCGTCCCTTTGGGGAATTCACCCCTCCACTTT. Its protein is CASKNRGVPLGNSPLHF. The chain links TRBV27 to TRBJ1-6; the match to TRBD1 covers 7 bases. Germline CDR1 and CDR2: MNHEY and SMNVEV (reference sequence). CDR3 length equals 17 residues. The J segment lost 7 bases and the V segment lost 7 bases, leaving 16 bases of the junction unmatched.